Listed here are 18 T cell receptor beta chains from one sample, sequenced in a study of T cell repertoires in cytomegalovirus infection. TCRdb analysed the reads with MiXCR anew, one entry per CDR3 protein. The sample includes fewer than 700,000 distinct CDR3 sequences, 20% to 25% of them seen just once. The sequenced sample consisted of CD8+ T cells from PBMCs. The source of these receptors is a human donor in good health (CMV status not recorded). Some clones in this sample may be carry-over from other donors' samples.

In regard to this clonotype: One end of the junction fails to match germline, which may point to a read error. The chain employs TRBV29-1 and TRBJ2-2; D is perhaps TRBD1 or TRBD2 (5 bases each). Germline V gene data show CDR1 as SQVTM and CDR2 as ANQGSEA. CDR3 length: 14 residues. CDR3 nucleotides: TGCAGCGTTGTGGGGGATTCGAACACCGGGGAGCTGGTTTTT. Translated, it gives CSVVGDSNTGELVF.

The rearrangement uses TRBV7-9 and TRBJ2-5; D remains ambiguous. Germline loops: CDR1 SEHNR, CDR2 FQNEAQ (reference sequence). The CDR3 contains 12 residues. Trimming removed 8 bases from V and 3 bases from J, with 10 bases in between. The chain's CDR3 is CASFGRKETQYF. The CDR3 bases are TGTGCCAGCTTCGGGCGGAAAGAGACCCAGTACTTC.

In regard to this clonotype: One base away lies a much larger clone, so this may be a sequencing read error. The chain uses TRBV7-2 and TRBJ2-5; 7 nucleotides agree with TRBD1. This CDR3 is built from 14 residues. CDR1 SGHTA and CDR2 FQGNSA come from the germline V gene. The J segment lost 7 bases and the V segment lost 3 bases, leaving 8 bases of the junction unmatched. In DNA, the CDR3 is TGTGCCAGCAGCTTCCCAGGGACAGAAGCGACCCAGTACTTC. Its translation is CASSFPGTEATQYF.

V is TRBV2 and J is TRBJ1-1; D gene unclear. Trimming cost V 6 bases and J 6 bases, with 32 bases left between them. The CDR3 contains 19 residues. CDR1 is SNHLY, CDR2 FYNNEI, per germline. The CDR3 nucleotides are TGTGCCAGCAGCGAGATACATTCTTTAGGCGCGGCCGATAGGGCTGAAGCTTTCTTT. Translation gives CASSEIHSLGAADRAEAFF.

This chain links TRBV29-1 with TRBJ2-1; the D is unclear. Trimming pared 4 bases from V and 8 bases from J, leaving 12 bases between. The CDR3 loop spans 12 amino acids. Germline-derived CDR1 and CDR2 are SQVTM and ANQGSEA. The CDR3 coding sequence is TGCAGCGTTGCACAGTCCCGGGATGAGCAGTTCTTC. Protein: CSVAQSRDEQFF.

This clonotype was found a few times. This rearrangement joins TRBV6-1 to TRBJ2-5; 7 bases align to TRBD1. Germline V gene lookup returns CDR1 MNHNS and CDR2 SASEGT. The CDR3 extends over 14 amino acids. Trimming at V came to 6 bases and at J to 1 base, leaving 5 bases not matched to a gene. The chain's CDR3 is CASRTGTAQETQYF. CDR3 coding DNA: TGTGCCAGCAGAACCGGGACAGCCCAAGAGACCCAGTACTTC.

This clonotype has a handful of counts. The chain joins TRBV4-1 to TRBJ2-3; D not resolved. The V gene's germline CDR1 is MGHRA and CDR2 YSYEKL. V lost 2 bases and J 0 bases, leaving 18 bases between the germline ends. CDR3 length: 18 amino acids. This CDR3 reads CASSQKSRSPTSTDTQYF. In DNA form, the CDR3 reads TGCGCCAGCAGCCAAAAATCGAGGTCACCAACTAGCACAGATACGCAGTATTTT.

The chain joins TRBV6-6 to TRBJ2-2; D may correspond to TRBD1 or TRBD2 (6 bases each). CDR3 size: 19 residues. V was pared by 10 bases and J by 0 bases, with 27 bases between. CDR1 is MNHNY, CDR2 SVGAGI, per germline (reference sequence). Here the CDR3 reads CATGARLVGGRTNTGELFF. CDR3 bases: TGTGCCACCGGGGCCCGACTAGTGGGGGGCCGGACGAACACCGGGGAGCTGTTTTTT.

With respect to this clonotype: Since no conserved phenylalanine or tryptophan closes the CDR3, a read error is the likely cause. This chain links TRBV7-6 with TRBJ1-1; D possibly corresponds to TRBD1 (5 bases). Trimming shortened V by 0 bases and J by 6 bases, and 11 bases separated the two germline ends. This CDR3 contains 14 residues. CDR1 and CDR2 from the germline V gene are SGHVS and FNYEAQ. CDR3 amino acids: CASSLAGVDAEAFY. The CDR3 DNA reads as TGTGCCAGCAGCTTAGCGGGGGTAGACGCTGAAGCTTTCTAT.

There are a few counts of this clonotype. The J gene is TRBJ2-1, the V gene TRBV6-5; D is possibly TRBD2 (5 bases). Germline V gene sequence: CDR1 MNHEY, CDR2 SVGAGI. V gave up 6 bases and J gave up 9 bases, with 18 bases separating them. This CDR3 spans 14 amino acids. CDR3 DNA: TGTGCCAGCAGCCCACGGAGGAGCGTCACTGAGCAGTTCTTC. Its protein product is CASSPRRSVTEQFF.

This rearrangement joins TRBV10-3 to TRBJ2-5; 12 nucleotides agree with TRBD2. The CDR3 extends over 15 amino acids. In germline, CDR1 is ENHRY, CDR2 SYGVKD. J gave up 4 bases and V 8 bases, and 8 bases lay outside the gene matches. The chain's CDR3 is CAIRPASGGGETQYF. CDR3 coding DNA: TGTGCCATCCGACCCGCTAGCGGGGGGGGAGAGACCCAGTACTTC.

Points on this clonotype: Since a much larger clone is just one base distant, this may be a read error. CDR3 sequence (DNA): TGTGCCAGCAGCCAAACCGGGACAGGGACCTACGAGCAGTACTTC. Protein product: CASSQTGTGTYEQYF. The chain recombines TRBV5-5 with TRBJ2-7, with 9 positions matching TRBD1. Germline V lookup: CDR1 SGHKS, CDR2 YYEKEE (reference sequence). This CDR3 is built from 15 residues. V gave up 4 bases and J gave up 2 bases; unmatched junction bases: 7.

A remark on this clonotype: This may come from a read error, since a much larger clone is one base off. The chain uses TRBV7-9 and TRBJ2-7, with 7 nucleotides matching TRBD2. Germline V gives CDR1 SEHNR, CDR2 FQNEAQ (reference sequence). The CDR3 loop spans 12 amino acids. CDR3 loop: CVSSLAGGEQYV. CDR3 coding DNA: TGTGTCAGCAGCTTAGCGGGTGGCGAGCAGTACGTC.

This clonotype was detected only a few times. The chain couples TRBV20-1 to TRBJ2-7; 7 bases map to TRBD2. Per the germline V gene, CDR1 is DFQATT and CDR2 is SNEGSKA (reference sequence). Trimming removed 0 bases from V and 1 base from J; junction bases left unmatched: 3. CDR3 length: 14 amino acids. As DNA, the CDR3 is TGCAGTGCTAGAGATCGGGAGGCTTCCTACGAGCAGTACGTC. Amino acid sequence: CSARDREASYEQYV.

The gene calls are TRBV5-8 and TRBJ2-1, with D unclear. Germline-derived CDR1 and CDR2 are SGHTS and YDEGEE. The CDR3 is 13 amino acids. V lost 4 bases to trimming and J lost 6 bases, with 11 bases between them. The CDR3 DNA is TGTGCCAGCAGCCACGGCCCGGCCAATGAGCAGTTCTTC. Protein product: CASSHGPANEQFF.

The genes are TRBV20-1 and TRBJ2-3; D is uncertain. CDR3 length: 16 amino acids. Deletions cut 2 bases from V and 0 bases from J, with 15 bases between. From germline, CDR1 is DFQATT and CDR2 SNEGSKA (reference sequence). In nucleotides, the CDR3 is TGCAGTGCTAGAATCAGTGCGTTACATAGCACAGATACGCAGTATTTT. Encoded protein: CSARISALHSTDTQYF.

This sequence joins TRBV27 and TRBJ2-2, with 11 bases identical to TRBD1. V shed 7 bases, J shed 7 bases, and the junction held 11 bases outside the gene matches. CDR1 and CDR2 (germline): MNHEY, SMNVEV (reference sequence). The CDR3 sequence is 16 residues long. Here the CDR3 reads CASNAAGQGAGGELFF. The CDR3 DNA reads TGTGCCAGCAACGCAGCAGGACAGGGGGCTGGCGGGGAGCTGTTTTTT.

This clonotype was seen only a few times. This chain joins TRBV6-5 and TRBJ2-3; TRBD2 might be the D (7 bases). The CDR3 contains 16 residues. Germline V lookup: CDR1 MNHEY, CDR2 SVGAGI. V gave up 0 bases and J gave up 5 bases, with 15 bases separating them. The CDR3 loop reads CASSYSKWGGKDTQYF. The CDR3 DNA reads as TGTGCCAGCAGTTACTCGAAATGGGGGGGCAAAGATACGCAGTATTTT.